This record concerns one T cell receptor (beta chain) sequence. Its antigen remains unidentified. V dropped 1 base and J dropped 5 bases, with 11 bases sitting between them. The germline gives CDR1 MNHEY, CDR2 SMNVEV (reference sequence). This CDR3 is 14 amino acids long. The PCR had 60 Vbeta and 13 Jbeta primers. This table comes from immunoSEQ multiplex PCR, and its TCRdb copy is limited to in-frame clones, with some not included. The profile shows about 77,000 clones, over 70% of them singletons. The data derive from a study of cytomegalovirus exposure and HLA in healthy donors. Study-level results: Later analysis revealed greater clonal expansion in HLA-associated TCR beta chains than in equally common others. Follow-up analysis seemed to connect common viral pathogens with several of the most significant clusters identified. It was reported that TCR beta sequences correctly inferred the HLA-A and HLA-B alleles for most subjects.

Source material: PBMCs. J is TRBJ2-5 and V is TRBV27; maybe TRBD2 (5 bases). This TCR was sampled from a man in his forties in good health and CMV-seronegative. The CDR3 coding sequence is TGTGCCAGCAGTTTATTCACGGGATCGGAGACCCAGTACTTC. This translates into CASSLFTGSETQYF.